These 5 T cell receptor beta chains share one sample of origin, sequenced in a study of identical twins. TCRdb reanalysed the 5' RACE reads using MiXCR and keeps one entry per CDR3 protein. The sample lists 550,000 to 800,000 distinct CDR3 sequences, under 8.5% seen once, with roughly 1.5% in the top ten. This sample also belongs to another study, concerning yellow fever vaccine responses in identical twins.

Sequencing was done on a sample of PBMCs. These receptors came from a young woman in good health.

There are many counts of this clonotype. V gene TRBV5-1 combines with J gene TRBJ2-3; no clear D. From germline, CDR1 is SGHRS and CDR2 YFSETQ. V lost 0 bases to trimming and J lost 2 bases, with 10 bases between them. The CDR3 sequence is 15 residues long. CDR3 sequence reads: CASSLDMPATDTQYF. The CDR3 DNA follows: TGCGCCAGCAGCTTGGACATGCCGGCCACAGATACGCAGTATTTT. The whole variable domain, remainder taken from reference TRBV5-1 and TRBJ2-3, is KAGVTQTPRYLIKTRGQQVTLSCSPISGHRSVSWYQQTPGQGLQFLFEYFSETQRNKGNFPGRFSGRQFSNSRSEMNVSTLELGDSALYLCASSLDMPATDTQYFGPGTRLTVL.

At least ten counts were recorded for this clonotype. The chain employs TRBV5-1 and TRBJ2-2; TRBD1 matches at 9 bases. This CDR3 is built from 15 residues. CDR1 and CDR2 (germline): SGHRS, YFSETQ. V lost 7 bases, J lost 1 base, and 5 bases stayed unmatched. In DNA form, the CDR3 reads TGCGCCAGCCAGCGGGACAGGGTGAACACCGGGGAGCTGTTTTTT. Its translation: CASQRDRVNTGELFF.

There are a few counts of this clonotype. The J gene is TRBJ2-1, the V gene TRBV7-3; 10 bases map to TRBD2. The CDR3 runs 19 residues. The junction had 18 bases not matched to a gene; V was cut back by 4 bases and J by 6 bases. Germline V gene data show CDR1 as SGHTA and CDR2 as FQGTGA. The CDR3 coding sequence is TGTGCCAGCAGCTCCAAACAGACCATAGCGGGAGGTGTTGGCAATGAGCAGTTCTTC. The encoded protein is CASSSKQTIAGGVGNEQFF.

The rearrangement joins TRBV20-1 to TRBJ2-2; either TRBD1 or TRBD2 may fit D (5 bases each). Germline V gives CDR1 DFQATT, CDR2 SNEGSKA (reference sequence). The CDR3 covers 13 residues. Trimming removed 6 bases from V and 5 bases from J, with 13 bases in between. CDR3 protein: CSAPGRVTGELFF. DNA for the CDR3: TGCAGTGCGCCAGGGCGGGTTACCGGGGAGCTGTTTTTT.

This clonotype occurred a few times. The chain links TRBV5-6 to TRBJ2-1; D is unclear. The germline CDR1 and CDR2 sequences are SGHDT and YYEEEE. This CDR3 contains 12 residues. Trimming shortened V by 4 bases and J by 8 bases, and 10 bases separated the two germline ends. The CDR3 nucleotides read TGTGCCAGCAGCGCCCTTTCGGATGAGCAGTTCTTC. The encoded protein is CASSALSDEQFF.